These 22 T cell receptor beta chains originate from one sample sequenced in a study of T-cell reconstitution after alpha-beta-depleted transplantation in children. Unique molecular identifiers tagged the TCRbeta library. TCRdb reprocessed the PCR reads via MiXCR and lists one record per CDR3 protein. Among 190,000 or so distinct CDR3 sequences listed, over 5.5% were seen once. The sequences come from PBMCs from the stem cell graft donor, collected from the stem cell graft. The receptors shown here come from a human donor who donated a stem cell graft to a child with Wiskott-Aldrich syndrome.

There are many counts of this clonotype. This chain uses TRBV5-1 with TRBJ2-5; D might be TRBD2 (6 bases). This CDR3 has 15 residues. Germline CDR1 SGHRS, CDR2 YFSETQ. Trimming left V 4 bases short and J 9 bases short, with 22 bases between. CDR3 region: CASSPGAGREGAQYF. Here the CDR3 DNA reads TGCGCCAGCAGCCCGGGAGCGGGCAGGGAAGGGGCCCAGTACTTC. Drawing the rest from reference TRBV5-1 and TRBJ2-5, the complete variable domain is KAGVTQTPRYLIKTRGQQVTLSCSPISGHRSVSWYQQTPGQGLQFLFEYFSETQRNKGNFPGRFSGRQFSNSRSEMNVSTLELGDSALYLCASSPGAGREGAQYFGPGTRLLVL.

This clonotype has at least ten counts. The chain recombines TRBV20-1 with TRBJ2-5; weak D call: TRBD2 (5 bases). Germline CDR1 and CDR2: DFQATT and SNEGSKA (reference sequence). V lost 6 bases, J lost 5 bases, and 10 bases lay in between. The CDR3 consists of 11 residues. CDR3 sequence reads: CSARKRETQYF. The CDR3 region has the DNA TGCAGTGCCCGGAAGCGGGAGACCCAGTACTTC.

This clonotype was picked up many times. The rearrangement links TRBV5-1 to TRBJ1-1; D may be TRBD1 (5 bases). From germline, CDR1 is SGHRS and CDR2 YFSETQ. The CDR3 length is 12 residues. The ends were cut back, 4 bases at V and 6 bases at J, with 10 bases in the middle. The CDR3 is CASSTDSSEAFF. The DNA for the CDR3 is TGCGCCAGCAGCACAGACAGTTCTGAAGCTTTCTTT.

The V call is TRBV7-9, the J call TRBJ2-7, with D possibly matching TRBD1 (6 bases). V was shortened by 5 bases and J by 4 bases, with 15 bases between the two germline ends. The germline V gene encodes CDR1 SEHNR and CDR2 FQNEAQ (reference sequence). The CDR3 runs 14 residues. CDR3 nucleotides: TGTGCCAGCAGCCCCCGGACAGCTGGATACGAGCAGTACTTC. It translates to CASSPRTAGYEQYF. Drawing the rest from reference TRBV7-9 and TRBJ2-7, the complete variable domain is DTGVSQNPRHKITKRGQNVTFRCDPISEHNRLYWYRQTLGQGPEFLTYFQNEAQLEKSRLLSDRFSAERPKGSFSTLEIQRTEQGDSAMYLCASSPRTAGYEQYFGPGTRLTVT.

This clonotype came up a few times. This chain joins TRBV5-6 and TRBJ1-2, with TRBD1 identical over 8 bases. The junction had 9 bases not matched to a gene; V was cut back by 3 bases and J by 8 bases. Germline CDR1 is SGHDT and CDR2 is YYEEEE. The CDR3 loop spans 14 amino acids. DNA of the CDR3: TGTGCCAGCAGCTCCCGGACAGGGAATATGGGCTACACCTTC. Its protein product is CASSSRTGNMGYTF.

Ten or more counts support this clonotype. The chain recombines TRBV20-1 with TRBJ1-1; D uncertain. This CDR3 has 11 residues. Germline V lookup: CDR1 DFQATT, CDR2 SNEGSKA (reference sequence). Trimming left V 5 bases short and J 8 bases short, with 12 bases between. The CDR3 protein is CSAPGPREAFF. The CDR3 DNA sequence: TGCAGTGCTCCTGGCCCCAGAGAAGCTTTCTTT.

At least ten counts were recorded for this clonotype. CDR3 sequence: CASSPEGLRYTF. CDR3 DNA sequence: TGTGCCAGCTCACCCGAGGGGCTCCGCTACACCTTC. The chain carries TRBV18 and TRBJ1-2; possible D gene TRBD1, 5 bases. V was shortened by 3 bases and J by 9 bases, with 11 bases between the two germline ends. CDR1 and CDR2 from the germline V gene are KGHSH and LQKENI. This CDR3 comprises 12 residues.

This chain uses TRBV6-2 or TRBV6-3 with TRBJ2-3; D is unresolved. CDR3 length: 13 residues. In germline, CDR1 is MNHEY, CDR2 SVGEGT. V was clipped by 4 bases and J by 4 bases, with 9 bases between them. CDR3 in amino acids: CASSSRRADTQYF. CDR3 sequence (DNA): TGTGCCAGCAGTTCCCGTAGAGCAGATACGCAGTATTTT.

This chain links TRBV20-1 with TRBJ2-1; possibly TRBD1 or TRBD2 for D (6 bases each). V lost 6 bases and J 0 bases, leaving 15 bases between the germline ends. This CDR3 comprises 15 residues. Germline loops: CDR1 DFQATT, CDR2 SNEGSKA (reference sequence). CDR3 amino acids: CSALGGHSSYNEQFF. As DNA, the CDR3 is TGCAGTGCCCTCGGGGGCCATAGCTCCTACAATGAGCAGTTCTTC.

This clonotype was found many times. The rearrangement links TRBV6-1 to TRBJ2-4; D not resolved. Germline CDR1 reads MNHNS; CDR2 reads SASEGT. The V and J ends lost 5 bases and 0 bases respectively, with 14 bases between them. CDR3 length equals 16 residues. CDR3 bases: TGTGCCAGCAGTACGGGCCAGGTCTTAGCCAAAAACATTCAGTACTTC. Its translation: CASSTGQVLAKNIQYF.

This clonotype has ten or more counts. V gene TRBV5-1 combines with J gene TRBJ2-3, with 8 nucleotides matching TRBD1. CDR1 SGHRS and CDR2 YFSETQ come from the germline V gene. The CDR3 has 17 residues. The trim removed 1 base at V and 1 base at J, leaving 8 bases unmatched. CDR3 sequence: CASSLTIKGQGTDTQYF. CDR3 nucleotides: TGCGCCAGCAGCTTGACGATCAAGGGACAGGGCACAGATACGCAGTATTTT.

Many counts were recorded for this clonotype. The V and J genes are TRBV7-2 and TRBJ1-1, with D maybe TRBD1 (6 bases). V was pared by 0 bases and J by 0 bases, with 11 bases between. Germline CDR1 and CDR2: SGHTA and FQGNSA. The CDR3 covers 16 residues. The CDR3 reads CASSLAGQQLNTEAFF. The CDR3 region has the DNA TGTGCCAGCAGCTTAGCGGGACAACAACTGAACACTGAAGCTTTCTTT.

This clonotype came up a few times. The V and J genes are TRBV7-6 and TRBJ2-7; D is unresolved. Germline V lookup: CDR1 SGHVS, CDR2 FNYEAQ. The V and J ends lost 1 base and 3 bases respectively, with 10 bases between them. This CDR3 spans 14 amino acids. The CDR3 region is CASSLGNHLYEQYF. The CDR3 region has the DNA TGTGCCAGCAGCTTAGGGAATCATCTCTACGAGCAGTACTTC.

This clonotype showed up many times. V is TRBV12-3 or TRBV12-4 and J is TRBJ2-2, with 9 bases aligning to TRBD2. The V and J ends lost 7 bases and 1 base, in that order; junction bases with no gene match: 10. The CDR3 covers 17 residues. For the CDR3, the DNA is TGTGCCAGCACCCCACGAATAGCGGGGGTGAACACCGGGGAGCTGTTTTTT. This translates into CASTPRIAGVNTGELFF.

This clonotype was counted at least ten times. This rearrangement joins TRBV20-1 to TRBJ1-3; D gene uncertain. V shed 1 base and J shed 6 bases, with 7 bases lying between them. This CDR3 region has 12 residues. Germline CDR1 is DFQATT and CDR2 is SNEGSKA (reference sequence). CDR3 in DNA: TGCAGTGCTAGAGGCGCAGAAAACACCATATATTTT. Translating it yields CSARGAENTIYF.

This clonotype was observed many times. CDR3 coding DNA: TGCAGTGCCCATCGGTCTAGCGGGAGGGCGACAGATACGCAGTATTTT. This encodes CSAHRSSGRATDTQYF. The gene calls are TRBV20-1 and TRBJ2-3; TRBD2 matches at 12 bases. This CDR3 region has 16 residues. The V gene end was trimmed by 6 bases and the J gene end by 3 bases; junction bases not matched to a gene: 10. Germline lookup yields CDR1 DFQATT and CDR2 SNEGSKA (reference sequence).

At least ten counts were recorded for this clonotype. The genes are TRBV11-3 and TRBJ2-1; D gene uncertain. The CDR3 runs to 16 residues. CDR1 and CDR2 from the germline V gene are SGHNT and YENEEA. Trimming took 4 bases from V and 1 from J, leaving 14 bases between them. CDR3 sequence (DNA): TGTGCCAGCAGCTCGACACAGCTTAATTCCTACAATGAGCAGTTCTTC. Amino acids: CASSSTQLNSYNEQFF.

This clonotype was counted many times. The CDR3 here is CASSLVGSINYGYTF. Written as DNA, the CDR3 is TGTGCCAGCAGCCTCGTCGGTTCAATTAACTATGGCTACACCTTC. The chain employs TRBV7-2 and TRBJ1-2; D gene unclear. The CDR3 has 15 amino acids. Germline CDR1 and CDR2: SGHTA and FQGNSA. V was pared by 5 bases and J by 1 base, with 14 bases between.

The chain is built from TRBV7-6 and TRBJ2-6, with D uncertain. Germline V gene sequence: CDR1 SGHVS, CDR2 FNYEAQ. V gave up 2 bases and J gave up 0 bases, with 11 bases separating them. This CDR3 region has 17 residues. The CDR3 protein is CASSLRHETSGANVLTF. Written as DNA, the CDR3 is TGTGCCAGCAGCTTACGCCACGAGACCTCTGGGGCCAACGTCCTGACTTTC.

This clonotype showed up many times. The V and J genes are TRBV5-1 and TRBJ1-1, with TRBD1 as a possible D gene (6 bases). There are 14 residues in the CDR3. Germline loops: CDR1 SGHRS, CDR2 YFSETQ. Trimming shortened V by 4 bases and J by 3 bases, and 13 bases separated the two germline ends. The CDR3 coding sequence is TGCGCCAGCAGCCGACTACCAGGGGACACTGAAGCTTTCTTT. It translates to CASSRLPGDTEAFF.

This clonotype was observed at least ten times. The V call is TRBV12-3 or TRBV12-4, the J call TRBJ2-3; D perhaps matches TRBD1 (5 bases). The CDR3 runs 19 residues. Trimming removed 5 bases at V and 2 bases at J, with 26 bases between. The CDR3 DNA follows: TGTGCCAGCAGTCCCGACTGGTCCCCCAGGGTTAGGGACACAGATACGCAGTATTTT. Translated: CASSPDWSPRVRDTDTQYF.

This clonotype was recorded at least ten times. The chain joins TRBV20-1 to TRBJ1-2; D is unclear. V was shortened by 3 bases and J by 4 bases, with 15 bases between the two germline ends. Germline V gene data show CDR1 as DFQATT and CDR2 as SNEGSKA (reference sequence). This CDR3 spans 14 amino acids. The CDR3 DNA follows: TGCAGTGCTAGTTCTGGCCCAGGCGGCTATGGCTACACCTTC. This translates into CSASSGPGGYGYTF.